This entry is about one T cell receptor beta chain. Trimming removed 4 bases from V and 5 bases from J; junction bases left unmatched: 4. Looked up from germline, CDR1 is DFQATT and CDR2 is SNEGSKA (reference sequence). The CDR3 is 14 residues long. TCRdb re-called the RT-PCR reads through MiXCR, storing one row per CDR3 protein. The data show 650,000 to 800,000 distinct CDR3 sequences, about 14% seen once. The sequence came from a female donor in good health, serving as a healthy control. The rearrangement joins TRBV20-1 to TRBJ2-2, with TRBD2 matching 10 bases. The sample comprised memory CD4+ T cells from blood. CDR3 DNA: TGCAGTGCTAAAGCGGGGGGGCCGACCGGGGAGCTGTTTTTT. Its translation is CSAKAGGPTGELFF.